Below are 7 T cell receptor beta chains sequenced from a single sample in a study of spatial heterogeneity in lung cancer. Study findings and constraints: In tumors, expanded intratumoral alpha and beta TCR counts tracked mutation counts.

Stated time point: sample taken at primary tumor resection. One entry per CDR3 protein, called by TCRdb with MiXCR from the 5' RACE reads. The data show some 11,000 distinct CDR3 sequences, with 5% to 5.5% seen just once and roughly 12% held by the top ten. For these TCRs, the target antigens are not known. The material was lung tumor tissue, obtained at surgery. These TCRs come from a male donor with early-stage non-small cell lung cancer.

This chain links TRBV11-3 with TRBJ2-1; D remains unclear. Germline V lookup: CDR1 SGHNT, CDR2 YENEEA. The CDR3 is 13 residues long. V was trimmed by 1 base and J by 4 bases, leaving 5 bases between them. CDR3: CASSLGEYNEQFF. The CDR3 DNA is TGTGCCAGCAGCTTAGGAGAGTACAATGAGCAGTTCTTC.

This clonotype was detected ten times or more. The gene calls are TRBV24-1 and TRBJ2-1; 11 bases are a match to TRBD2. The CDR3 runs to 15 residues. V trimming: 2 bases; J trimming: 12 bases; junction bases outside the gene matches: 8. Per the germline V gene, CDR1 is KGHDR and CDR2 is SFDVKD. The CDR3 loop reads CATSDWVAGGPVQFF. The CDR3 coding sequence is TGTGCCACCAGTGATTGGGTAGCGGGAGGGCCCGTGCAGTTCTTC.

In its sample, this clonotype was seen many times. This chain joins TRBV20-1 and TRBJ2-7, with TRBD2 identical over 15 bases. Trimming removed 6 bases from V and 1 base from J; junction bases left unmatched: 1. Germline V lookup: CDR1 DFQATT, CDR2 SNEGSKA (reference sequence). The CDR3 covers 14 residues. The DNA of the CDR3 is TGCAGTGCAGGGACTAGCGGGAGGTCCTACGAGCAGTACTTC. This codes for CSAGTSGRSYEQYF.

Ten or more counts support this clonotype. The rearrangement joins TRBV29-1 to TRBJ1-2; D uncertain. Germline CDR1 is SQVTM and CDR2 is ANQGSEA. The CDR3 runs to 11 residues. V was trimmed by 7 bases and J by 3 bases, leaving 9 bases between them. The CDR3 coding sequence is TGCAGCGGGGTCACCCACTATGGCTACACCTTC. Its translation: CSGVTHYGYTF.

This clonotype was recorded at least ten times. As DNA, the CDR3 is TGTGCCAGCAGTTACTCTGGGATACAGGCCACCGGGGAGCTGTTTTTT. Translated: CASSYSGIQATGELFF. The chain recombines TRBV6-5 with TRBJ2-2; tentatively, D is TRBD1 (5 bases). V lost 0 bases, J lost 4 bases, and 12 bases lay in between. Germline V gives CDR1 MNHEY, CDR2 SVGAGI. This CDR3 is built from 16 residues.

This clonotype has a handful of counts. The chain uses TRBV12-5 and TRBJ2-1; 11 bases match TRBD2. CDR1 is LGHNT and CDR2 is FRNRAP in the germline V gene. The length of the CDR3 is 18 residues. Trimming at V came to 0 bases and at J to 6 bases, leaving 10 bases not matched to a gene. In DNA, the CDR3 is TGTGCTAGTGGTTTGGTACAGGCTAGCGGGGGGCATCGCAATGAGCAGTTCTTC. Protein product: CASGLVQASGGHRNEQFF.

With respect to this clonotype: The limits of the CDR3 on the DNA are not certain, so only TCRdb's listed CDR3 is given. CDR3 sequence reads: CASSFYICSAPTAGDTQYF. The V call is TRBV11-2, the J call TRBJ2-3. Germline V CDR1 and CDR2: SGHAT, FQNNGV. The CDR3 contains 19 residues when both ends are counted.